The clone carrying this T cell receptor beta chain was picked up one time. Its target is unknown. This specimen belongs to a study of Ad26.COV2.S vaccination and SARS-CoV-2 variants. Study results and limitations: An underestimation of total T cell responses may have resulted from the TCR breadth and depth analyses. Vaccine recipients surpassed placebo recipients in spike-specific TCR breadth.

The CDR3 is 14 residues long. Trimming shortened V by 2 bases and J by 5 bases, and 11 bases separated the two germline ends. Germline CDR1 and CDR2: KGHDR and SFDVKD. The treatment here: about 20 received Ad26.COV2.S at low or high dose, single or two shots; about 5 received placebo; per-sample allocation not given. The study sampled participants on day 63 after the first vaccine or placebo injection. The vaccine delivered Wuhan-strain SARS-CoV-2 spike through an Ad26 vector. TCRdb's copy holds only in-frame clones and misses some; the assay was immunoSEQ multiplex PCR. The sample carries 300,000 to 350,000 clones, around 84% recorded once.

This clonotype was sampled from a person aged 18-60 years who received the Ad26.COV2.S COVID-19 vaccine or a placebo. The gene calls are TRBV24-1 and TRBJ1-2; D not resolved. The starting material was peripheral blood, obtained in a trial of Ad26.COV2.S vaccine versus placebo. The chain's CDR3 is CATSDYKVSYGYTF. In DNA form, the CDR3 reads TGTGCCACCAGTGATTATAAAGTTTCATATGGCTACACCTTC.